These T cell receptor beta chains were read from a single sample in a study of radiotherapy plus CTLA-4 blockade in lung cancer. Sequencing was performed with immunoSEQ multiplex PCR; in TCRdb, only in-frame clones are kept and a portion is missing. The sample shows about 73,000 clones, about nine tenths of them seen only once. This specimen consisted of peripheral blood, obtained from a patient treated with radiotherapy plus ipilimumab. The origin of the receptors is a human donor with non-small cell lung cancer that progressed on radiotherapy plus ipilimumab. Each CDR3 is given with its conserved first and last residue. A D gene is named only where the DNA matches it firmly. Size tells how often a clone was seen (once, few, many) or the class of an expanded clone, and some rows leave it out.

CDR3 protein,CDR3 DNA,V gene,J gene,D gene,clone size
CASSQDWQILDNEQFF,TGTGCCAGCAGCCAAGATTGGCAGATTCTTGACAATGAGCAGTTCTTC,TRBV4-2,TRBJ2-1,.,.
CASSRPGTRKNIQYF,TGTGCCAGCTCACGTCCCGGGACTAGGAAAAACATTCAGTACTTC,TRBV18,TRBJ2-4,TRBD2,.
CASKAGQYEQYF,TGCGCCAGCAAAGCCGGACAGTACGAGCAGTACTTC,TRBV5-1,TRBJ2-7,.,.
CAISEFEDTGELFF,TGTGCCATCAGTGAGTTCGAGGACACCGGGGAGCTGTTTTTT,TRBV10-3,TRBJ2-2,.,.
CASSLGRGPNQPQHF,TGTGCCAGCAGCTTGGGCAGGGGTCCGAATCAGCCCCAGCATTTT,TRBV5-6,TRBJ1-5,.,.
CASSVDVRGYNEQFF,TGTGCCAGCAGCGTAGATGTCAGGGGTTACAATGAGCAGTTCTTC,TRBV9,TRBJ2-1,.,.
CASSASGTAGNQPQHF,TGTGCCAGCAGTGCATCCGGGACCGCCGGTAATCAGCCCCAGCATTTT,TRBV2,TRBJ1-5,.,.
CASSDAGGPVNDFKFF,TGCGCCAGCAGTGATGCGGGAGGACCCGTCAATGACTTCAAGTTCTTC,TRBV10-1,TRBJ2-1,TRBD2,.
CASSLSGAEQYF,TGTGCCAGCAGTTTATCCGGAGCCGAGCAGTACTTC,TRBV27,TRBJ2-7,.,.
CASSLDGGEYNEQFF,TGTGCCAGCAGCTTAGACGGCGGAGAGTACAATGAGCAGTTCTTC,TRBV7-3,TRBJ2-1,.,once
CASSLNVAGSSYEQYF,TGCGCCAGCAGCTTGAACGTAGCGGGCAGCTCCTACGAGCAGTACTTC,TRBV5-1,TRBJ2-7,TRBD2,.
CASSVSAGRGETQYF,TGCGCCAGCAGTGTGTCTGCGGGGAGGGGGGAGACCCAGTACTTC,TRBV10-2,TRBJ2-5,.,.
CASSLGGGTDTQYF,TGTGCCAGCAGTTTGGGAGGCGGCACAGATACGCAGTATTTT,TRBV27,TRBJ2-3,.,.
CASTLTGGLNTEAFF,TGCGCCAGCACCCTGACAGGGGGCTTGAACACTGAAGCTTTCTTT,TRBV4-1,TRBJ1-1,TRBD1,once
CASSSTLYNEQFF,TGTGCCAGCAGTTCAACACTCTACAATGAGCAGTTCTTC,TRBV27,TRBJ2-1,.,.
CASSPGLYEQYF,TGTGCCAGTAGCCCCGGACTCTACGAGCAGTACTTC,TRBV19,TRBJ2-7,.,.
CASRLQGNLASNEKLFF,TGCGCCAGCAGGCTACAGGGAAACTTAGCGTCTAATGAAAAACTGTTTTTT,TRBV4-1,TRBJ1-4,.,.
CASSIGTGQETQYF,TGTGCCAGTAGTATCGGGACAGGACAAGAGACCCAGTACTTC,TRBV19,TRBJ2-5,TRBD1,few
CASSVAPGQINEKLFF,TGTGCCAGCAGTGTAGCACCGGGACAGATCAATGAAAAACTGTTTTTT,TRBV6-1,TRBJ1-4,TRBD1,once
CASSSRSRGSNQPQHF,TGTGCCAGCAGCTCCCGCTCAAGGGGTAGCAATCAGCCCCAGCATTTT,TRBV5-6,TRBJ1-5,.,.
CASSAGQDNTDTQYF,TGTGCCAGCAGCGCGGGACAGGACAACACAGATACGCAGTATTTT,TRBV11-1,TRBJ2-3,TRBD1,few
CASSPPGQGAHTGELFF,TGTGCCAGCAGCCCTCCGGGACAGGGGGCCCACACCGGGGAGCTGTTTTTT,TRBV5-4,TRBJ2-2,TRBD1,once
CSVEGGRDYGELFF,TGCAGCGTTGAAGGGGGCAGGGATTACGGGGAGCTGTTTTTT,TRBV29-1,TRBJ2-2,.,.
CASSPRRGRTLLYEQYF,TGTGCCAGCAGCCCCCGGCGGGGCCGCACCCTACTCTACGAGCAGTACTTC,TRBV11-2,TRBJ2-7,.,.
CASSLWSWEPETQYF,TGTGCCAGCAGCCTGTGGTCGTGGGAGCCAGAGACCCAGTACTTC,TRBV7-9,TRBJ2-5,.,.
CASSRDRVPAGELFF,TGTGCCAGCAGCCGTGACAGGGTGCCCGCCGGGGAGCTGTTTTTT,TRBV14,TRBJ2-2,TRBD1,.
CASSRSPGKNIQYF,TGTGCCAGCAGCCGCTCCCCAGGGAAAAACATCCAGTACTTC,TRBV28,TRBJ2-4,.,.
CASSRDPSGDGFF,TGTGCCAGCTCCCGCGATCCCTCAGGGGACGGGTTCTTC,TRBV18,TRBJ2-1,.,few
CASSEVRTSYEQYF,TGTGCCAGCAGTGAAGTTAGAACTTCCTACGAGCAGTACTTC,TRBV6-1,TRBJ2-7,.,.
CSGGLDNEQFF,TGCAGCGGTGGACTTGACAATGAGCAGTTCTTC,TRBV29-1,TRBJ2-1,.,.
CASSQDSHTDTQYF,TGCGCCAGCAGCCAAGATTCCCACACAGATACGCAGTATTTT,TRBV4-1,TRBJ2-3,.,.
CASSLEGSGTGANVLTF,TGTGCCAGCAGCTTGGAAGGGAGTGGCACTGGGGCCAACGTCCTGACTTTC,TRBV11-2,TRBJ2-6,.,few
CASSLAGRAEAFF,TGTGCCAGCAGTTTAGCAGGGCGCGCTGAAGCTTTCTTT,TRBV27,TRBJ1-1,.,.
CASSPLAGQPQHF,TGTGCCAGCAGCCCATTGGCGGGTCAGCCCCAGCATTTT,TRBV11-1,TRBJ1-5,.,medium-sized
CALYRARDGSNQPQHF,TGTGCTCTCTATAGGGCCCGGGACGGTAGCAATCAGCCCCAGCATTTT,TRBV30,TRBJ1-5,.,.
CASFSGRIYEQYF,TGTGCCAGCTTTAGCGGGAGGATCTACGAGCAGTACTTC,TRBV6-1,TRBJ2-7,TRBD2,.
CASSLGFSNTEAFF,TGCGCCAGCAGCTTGGGGTTCTCGAACACTGAAGCTTTCTTT,TRBV5-1,TRBJ1-1,.,.
CASSLSGSRTGELFF,TGCGCCAGCAGCCTTAGCGGGAGTAGGACCGGGGAGCTGTTTTTT,TRBV5-1,TRBJ2-2,TRBD2,.
CASSGTSGSDTGELFF,TGCGCCAGCAGCGGTACTAGCGGGAGTGATACCGGGGAGCTGTTTTTT,TRBV4-1,TRBJ2-2,TRBD2,.